A selection of T cell receptor beta chains follows, all from one sample in a study of siplizumab effects on memory and regulatory T cells. Data came from immunoSEQ multiplex PCR; TCRdb stores just in-frame clones and leaves some out. The sample yields over 65,000 clones, approximately 95% seen once. Sequenced: CD8+ T cells sorted from blood. Source of these receptors: a human donor in good health. Each CDR3 is given with its conserved first and last residue. Fields, in order: D gene, V gene, clone size, J gene, CDR3 DNA, CDR3 protein. D genes are given only for firm matches. Clone size is shown for a subset of rows, as once, few, many or a class of expanded clone.

>TRBD2|TRBV5-6|NA|TRBJ2-1
TGTGCCAGCAGCTTCCTAGCGGGATTATACAATGAGCAGTTCTTC
CASSFLAGLYNEQFF
>TRBD1|TRBV7-9|NA|TRBJ2-7
TGTGCCAGCAGCCAACCGACAGGGGCTGGGGACGAGCAGTACTTC
CASSQPTGAGDEQYF
>TRBD2|TRBV6-5|NA|TRBJ2-2
TGTGCCAGCAGTTACTCGGTAGCGGGAGGGCCCGGGGAGCTGTTTTTT
CASSYSVAGGPGELFF
>TRBD1|TRBV6-5|NA|TRBJ1-1
TGTGCCAGCAGTCAATTGGCAGGGGGCACTGAAGCTTTCTTT
CASSQLAGGTEAFF
>TRBD2|TRBV11-2|NA|TRBJ2-7
TGTGCCAGCCTCCGGGGGGGGCCTGGGGAGCAGTACTTC
CASLRGGPGEQYF
>NA|TRBV6-1|once|TRBJ2-5
TGTGCCAGCAGTGAAGCGACGTTTGGCAGGGTCCAAGAGACCCAGTACTTC
CASSEATFGRVQETQYF
>NA|TRBV11-2|NA|TRBJ2-5
TGTGCCAGCAGCTTAGATTCCGCGACGGAGACCCAGTACTTC
CASSLDSATETQYF
>NA|TRBV7-6|NA|TRBJ1-5
TGTGCCAGCAGCTTAAGGACGGGTCGCAATCAGCCCCAGCATTTT
CASSLRTGRNQPQHF
>TRBD1|TRBV7-6|NA|TRBJ1-4
TGTGCCAGCAGCAACGCAGGGGGCGAAAATGAAAAACTGTTTTTT
CASSNAGGENEKLFF
>NA|TRBV27|NA|TRBJ2-3
TGTGCCAGCAGTTTAGGGGAAGATACGCAGTATTTT
CASSLGEDTQYF
>NA|TRBV21-1|NA|TRBJ1-4
TGTGCCAGCAGATCCGGATCGTGTCGCGAGGGGCTTGGTGAAAAACTGTTTTTT
CASRSGSCREGLGEKLFF
>TRBD2|TRBV7-9|NA|TRBJ2-1
TGTGCCAGCAGCTTAGTTACTAGCGGAGGGAATGAGCAGTTCTTC
CASSLVTSGGNEQFF
>TRBD1|TRBV7-9|NA|TRBJ2-2
TGTGCCAGCAGCATAAAAGACAGGGGTCAGCTTTCCGGGGAGCTGTTTTTT
CASSIKDRGQLSGELFF
>NA|TRBV5-5|NA|TRBJ1-1
TGTGCCAGCAGCTTAGCCCCTGGGAACACTGAAGCTTTCTTT
CASSLAPGNTEAFF
>TRBD1|TRBV11-2|NA|TRBJ2-3
TGTGCCAGCAGCTTGCGCGCCGGGACAGGGGGCAGAGATACGCAGTATTTT
CASSLRAGTGGRDTQYF